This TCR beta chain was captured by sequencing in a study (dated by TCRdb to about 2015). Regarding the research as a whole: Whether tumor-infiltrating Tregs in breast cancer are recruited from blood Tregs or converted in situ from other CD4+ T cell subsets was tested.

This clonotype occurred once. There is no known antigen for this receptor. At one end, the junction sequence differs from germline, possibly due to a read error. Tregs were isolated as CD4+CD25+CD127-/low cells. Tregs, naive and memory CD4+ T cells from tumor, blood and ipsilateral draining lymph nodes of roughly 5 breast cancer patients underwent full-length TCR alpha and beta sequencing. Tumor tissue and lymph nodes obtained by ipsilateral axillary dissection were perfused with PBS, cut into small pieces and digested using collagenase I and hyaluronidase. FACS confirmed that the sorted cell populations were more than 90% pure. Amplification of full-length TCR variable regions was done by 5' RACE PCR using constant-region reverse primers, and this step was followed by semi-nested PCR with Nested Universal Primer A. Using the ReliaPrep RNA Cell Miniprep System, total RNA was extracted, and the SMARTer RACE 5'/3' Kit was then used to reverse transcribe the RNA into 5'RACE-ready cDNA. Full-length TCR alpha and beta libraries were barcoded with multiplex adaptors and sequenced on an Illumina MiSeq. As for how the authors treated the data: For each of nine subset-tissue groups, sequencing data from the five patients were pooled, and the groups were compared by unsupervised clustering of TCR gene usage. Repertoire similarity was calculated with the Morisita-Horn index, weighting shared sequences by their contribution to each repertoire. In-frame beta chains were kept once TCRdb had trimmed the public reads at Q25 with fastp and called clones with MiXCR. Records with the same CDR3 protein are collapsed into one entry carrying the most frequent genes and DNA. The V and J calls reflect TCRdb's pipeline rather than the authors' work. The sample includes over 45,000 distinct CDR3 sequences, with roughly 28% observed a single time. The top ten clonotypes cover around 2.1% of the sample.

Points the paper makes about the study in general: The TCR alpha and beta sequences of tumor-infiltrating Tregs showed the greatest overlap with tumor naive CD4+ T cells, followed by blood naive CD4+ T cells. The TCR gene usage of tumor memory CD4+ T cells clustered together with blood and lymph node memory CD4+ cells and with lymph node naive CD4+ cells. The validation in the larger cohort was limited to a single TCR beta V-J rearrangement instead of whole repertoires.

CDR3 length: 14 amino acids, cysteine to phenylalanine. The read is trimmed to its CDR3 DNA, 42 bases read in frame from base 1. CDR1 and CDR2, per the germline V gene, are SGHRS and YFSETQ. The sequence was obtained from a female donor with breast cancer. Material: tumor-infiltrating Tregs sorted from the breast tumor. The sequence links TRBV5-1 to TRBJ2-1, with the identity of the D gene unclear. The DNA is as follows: TGCACCAGCAGCTTGCGCGCGGCCTACAATGAGCAGTTCTTC. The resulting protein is CTSSLRAAYNEQFF.